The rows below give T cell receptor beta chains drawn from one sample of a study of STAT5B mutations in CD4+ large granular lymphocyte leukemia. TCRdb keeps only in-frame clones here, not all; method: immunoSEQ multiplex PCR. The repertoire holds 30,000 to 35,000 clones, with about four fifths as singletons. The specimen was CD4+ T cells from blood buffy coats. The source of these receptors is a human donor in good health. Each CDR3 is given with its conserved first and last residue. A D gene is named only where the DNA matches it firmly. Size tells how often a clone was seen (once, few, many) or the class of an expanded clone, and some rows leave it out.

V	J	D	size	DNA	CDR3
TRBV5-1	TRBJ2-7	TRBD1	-	TGCGCCAGCAGCCCTGACAGGGTCCCCTACGAGCAGTACTTC	CASSPDRVPYEQYF
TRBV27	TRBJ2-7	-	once	TGTGCCAGACACAGTTCCTACGAGCAGTACTTC	CARHSSYEQYF
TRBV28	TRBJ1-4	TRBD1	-	TGTGCCAGCAGTTCGGGACAGGGAGGGGAAAAACTGTTTTTT	CASSSGQGGEKLFF
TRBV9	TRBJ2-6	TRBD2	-	TGTGCCAGCAGCGAGGGTTCTAGCGGGAACTCTGGGGCCAACGTCCTGACTTTC	CASSEGSSGNSGANVLTF
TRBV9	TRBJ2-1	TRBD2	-	TGTGCCAGCAGCGCCAGGGGACTAGCAAATGATGAGCAGTTCTTC	CASSARGLANDEQFF
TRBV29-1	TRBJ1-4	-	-	TGCAGCGTTCGGGACATAACAGCGAATGAAAAACTGTTTTTT	CSVRDITANEKLFF
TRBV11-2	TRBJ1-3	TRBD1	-	TGTGCCAGCAGCTTGCGCCCGGACAGGGCGGGAAACACCATATATTTT	CASSLRPDRAGNTIYF
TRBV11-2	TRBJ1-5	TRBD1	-	TGTGCCAGCAGCTTCACAGGGGGAAGCAATCAGCCCCAGCATTTT	CASSFTGGSNQPQHF
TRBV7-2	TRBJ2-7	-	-	TGTGCCAGCAGCTTAGAAAGGCAGTACGAGCAGTACTTC	CASSLERQYEQYF
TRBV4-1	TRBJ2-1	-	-	TGCGCCAGCAGCCAAGATTTGCCCTCCCCCCGGCAGTTCTTC	CASSQDLPSPRQFF
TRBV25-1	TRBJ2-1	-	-	TGTGCCAGCAGTGACCCCGACAGCACGACACCCGAGCAGTTCTTC	CASSDPDSTTPEQFF
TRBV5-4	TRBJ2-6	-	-	TGTGCCAGCAGCTTGCATAGGGGTGGCAATTCTGGGGCCAACGTCCTGACTTTC	CASSLHRGGNSGANVLTF
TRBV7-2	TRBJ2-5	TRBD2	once	TGTGCCAGCAGCTTAGGACTAGCCCCAGAGACCCAGTACTTC	CASSLGLAPETQYF
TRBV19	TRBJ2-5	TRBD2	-	TGTGCCAGTAGTGTTGGCGGGAGAGTAGGGGAGACCCAGTACTTC	CASSVGGRVGETQYF
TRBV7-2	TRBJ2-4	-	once	TGTGCCAGCAGCTTAACAGGCCAGCTCAAAAACATTCAGTACTTC	CASSLTGQLKNIQYF
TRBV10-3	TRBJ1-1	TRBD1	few	TGTGCCATCAGGGGACAGGAGGCCACTGAAGCTTTCTTT	CAIRGQEATEAFF
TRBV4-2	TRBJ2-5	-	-	TGTGCCAGCAGCCAAGAGGGCTTTCGGCGGGAGCAGGGGGAGACCCAGTACTTC	CASSQEGFRREQGETQYF
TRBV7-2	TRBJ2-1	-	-	TGTGCCAGCAGCTATACTAGCAGCTCCTACAATGAGCAGTTCTTC	CASSYTSSSYNEQFF
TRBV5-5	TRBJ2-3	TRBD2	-	TGTGCCAGCAGCTTGGGTCTAGCGGCCACAGATACGCAGTATTTT	CASSLGLAATDTQYF
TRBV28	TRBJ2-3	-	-	TGTGCCAGCAGTTCCCCGACAAGTCTCACAGATACGCAGTATTTT	CASSSPTSLTDTQYF
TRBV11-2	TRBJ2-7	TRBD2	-	TGTGCCAGCAGCGCCCAACCAGCGGGGTACGAGCAGTACTTC	CASSAQPAGYEQYF
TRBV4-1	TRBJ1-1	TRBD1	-	TGCGCCAGCAGCCAAGATCAAGGACAGGGGAGAAGAAAGAACACTGAAGCTTTCTTT	CASSQDQGQGRRKNTEAFF
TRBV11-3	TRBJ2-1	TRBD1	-	TGTGCCAGCAGCTCCGTCGGGACAGGCAATGAGCAGTTCTTC	CASSSVGTGNEQFF
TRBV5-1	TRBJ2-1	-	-	TGCGCCAGCAGCTTGATGATGGAGCCCTACAATGAGCAGTTCTTC	CASSLMMEPYNEQFF
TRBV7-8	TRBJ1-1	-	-	TGTGCCAGCAGCTTTCCATTCTGGGACACTGAAGCTTTCTTT	CASSFPFWDTEAFF
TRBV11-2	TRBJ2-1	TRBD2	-	TGTGCCAGCAGCTTAGGACTAGCTTTCAATGAGCAGTTCTTC	CASSLGLAFNEQFF
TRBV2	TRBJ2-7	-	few	TGTGCCAGCAGTCTGACCAATAGGCAGTACTTC	CASSLTNRQYF
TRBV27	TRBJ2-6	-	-	TGTGCCAGCAGTCCCGCGACGGCGGCGGGGGCCAACGTCCTGACTTTC	CASSPATAAGANVLTF
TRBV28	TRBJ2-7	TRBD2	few	TGTGCCAGCAGGACTAGCGGGAGGGCCAACGAGCAGTACTTC	CASRTSGRANEQYF
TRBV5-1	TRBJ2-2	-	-	TGCGCCAGCAAGGAGGGGGGGGCGAACACCGGGGAGCTGTTTTTT	CASKEGGANTGELFF
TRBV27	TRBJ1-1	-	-	TGTGCCAGCAGTCCACATCCGACAGGGAACACTGAAGCTTTCTTT	CASSPHPTGNTEAFF
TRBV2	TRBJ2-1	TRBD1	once	TGTGCCAGCATTGGACAGGGGGCTTCCTACAATGAGCAGTTCTTC	CASIGQGASYNEQFF
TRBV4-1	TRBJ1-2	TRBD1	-	TGCGCCAGCAGCCAAGGACCGGACAGGGGACCACCTTCTCCCCTCTATGGCTACACCTTC	CASSQGPDRGPPSPLYGYTF
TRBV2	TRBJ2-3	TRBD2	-	TGTGCCAGCACGAAGGAAGGTAGCGGGAAGACAGATACGCAGTATTTT	CASTKEGSGKTDTQYF
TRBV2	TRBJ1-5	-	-	TGTGCCAGCAGTGAAGGATGGGGTGGGCATAGCAATCAGCCCCAGCATTTT	CASSEGWGGHSNQPQHF
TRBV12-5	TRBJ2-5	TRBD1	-	TGTGCTAGTGGTTTGGTAAGGGGGACAGAAGAGACCCAGTACTTC	CASGLVRGTEETQYF
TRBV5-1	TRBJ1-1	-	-	TGCGCCAGCAGCTTGGTGGCAGGAATTAACACTGAAGCTTTCTTT	CASSLVAGINTEAFF
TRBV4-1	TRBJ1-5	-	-	TGCGCCAGCAGCCAAGGGCCTCTCGGGCGGCAGCCCCAGCATTTT	CASSQGPLGRQPQHF
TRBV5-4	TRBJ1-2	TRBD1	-	TGTGCCAGCAGCCCGGATCCAGGGGGCTATGGCTACACCTTC	CASSPDPGGYGYTF
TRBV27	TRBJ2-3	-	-	TGTGCCAGCAGTTTGGTGGGAGATACGCAGTATTTT	CASSLVGDTQYF
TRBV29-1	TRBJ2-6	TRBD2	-	TGCAGCGTTGTGGGGGGGTTGGCCAACGTCCTGACTTTC	CSVVGGLANVLTF
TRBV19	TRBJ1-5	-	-	TGTGCCAGTAGTATAGTCGGGGTTAGCAATCAGCCCCAGCATTTT	CASSIVGVSNQPQHF